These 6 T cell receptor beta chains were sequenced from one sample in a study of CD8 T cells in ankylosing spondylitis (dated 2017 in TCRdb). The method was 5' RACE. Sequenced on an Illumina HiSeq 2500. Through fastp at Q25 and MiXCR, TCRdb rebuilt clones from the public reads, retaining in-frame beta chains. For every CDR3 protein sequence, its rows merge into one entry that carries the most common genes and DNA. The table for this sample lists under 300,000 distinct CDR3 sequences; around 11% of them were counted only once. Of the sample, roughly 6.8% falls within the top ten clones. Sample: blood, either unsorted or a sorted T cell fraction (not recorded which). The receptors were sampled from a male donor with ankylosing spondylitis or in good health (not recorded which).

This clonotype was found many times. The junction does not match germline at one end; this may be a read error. The CDR3 loop is CASSFIGPQEAQYF. As DNA, the CDR3 is TGTGCCAGCAGTTTTATCGGGCCGCAAGAGGCCCAGTACTTC. The chain combines TRBV12-3 or TRBV12-4 with TRBJ2-5; D is unclear. The CDR3 contains 14 residues.

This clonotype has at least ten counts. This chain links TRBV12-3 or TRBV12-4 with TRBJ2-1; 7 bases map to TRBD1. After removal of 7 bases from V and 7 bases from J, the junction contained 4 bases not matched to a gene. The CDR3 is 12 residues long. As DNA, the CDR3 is TGTGCCAGCACCGGGACAGCGAATGAGCAGTTCTTC. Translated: CASTGTANEQFF.

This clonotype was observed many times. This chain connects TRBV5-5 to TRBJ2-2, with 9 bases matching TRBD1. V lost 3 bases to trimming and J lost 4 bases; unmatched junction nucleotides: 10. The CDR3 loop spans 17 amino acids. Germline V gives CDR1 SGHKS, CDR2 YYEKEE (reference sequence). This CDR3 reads CASSYTTGGSVTGELFF. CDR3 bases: TGTGCCAGCAGCTATACGACAGGGGGATCGGTCACCGGGGAGCTGTTTTTT.

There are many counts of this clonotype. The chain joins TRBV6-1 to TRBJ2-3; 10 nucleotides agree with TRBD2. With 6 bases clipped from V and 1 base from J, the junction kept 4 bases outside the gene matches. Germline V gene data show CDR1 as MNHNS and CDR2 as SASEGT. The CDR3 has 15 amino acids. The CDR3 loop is CASRELAGGTDTQYF. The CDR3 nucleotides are TGTGCCAGCAGGGAGCTAGCGGGGGGCACAGATACGCAGTATTTT.

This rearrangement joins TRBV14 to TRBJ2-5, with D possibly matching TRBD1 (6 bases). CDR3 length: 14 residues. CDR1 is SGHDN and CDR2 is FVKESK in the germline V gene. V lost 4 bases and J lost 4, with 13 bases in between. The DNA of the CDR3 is TGTGCCAGCAGCCGAACCCTAGGGGGAGAGACCCAGTACTTC. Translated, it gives CASSRTLGGETQYF.

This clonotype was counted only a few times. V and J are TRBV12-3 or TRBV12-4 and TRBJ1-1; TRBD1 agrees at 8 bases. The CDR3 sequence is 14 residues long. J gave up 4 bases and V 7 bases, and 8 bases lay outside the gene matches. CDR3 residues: CASTTRTGGTEAFF. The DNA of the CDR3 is TGTGCCAGCACCACAAGAACAGGGGGCACTGAAGCTTTCTTT.